This T cell receptor (beta chain) emerged from a study of blood T cell repertoires in COVID-19. Study-level information: The origin of the acute and convalescent COVID-19 samples was the United States, Italy and Spain.

Authors' data handling: Reference gene primer amplification gave estimated nucleated cell counts. TCRdb's table, derived via immunoSEQ multiplex PCR, lists solely in-frame clones and lacks some. V and J calls and clone size are copied from that table; D and trimming were computed from the DNA. The sample includes more than 300,000 clones, approximately 82% seen only once; the top ten take 0.95% to 1.5%. This sequence originates from a woman between 45 and 60 years old with acute or convalescent COVID-19. Specimen: peripheral blood.

The CDR3 DNA sequence: TGTGCCTGGAGCGTGTCTTCTAGCGGCCCCACCCGGGAGCAGTTCTTC. It yields the protein CAWSVSSSGPTREQFF. This chain joins TRBV30 and TRBJ2-1; 7 bases fit TRBD2. The germline CDR1 and CDR2 sequences are GTSNPN and SVGIG (reference sequence). This CDR3 spans 16 amino acids. V lost 3 bases and J lost 10; bases outside the gene matches: 18.